Reported below is one T cell receptor (beta chain). Its antigen remains unknown. These data belong to a study of blood T cells in healthy people across ages. The CDR3 has 11 amino acids. V lost 4 bases and J lost 4, with 7 bases in between. Looked up from germline, CDR1 is SQVTM and CDR2 is ANQGSEA. The use of a sample-barcoded 5' primer and a J-beta primer mix characterized a second PCR of roughly 6 to 11 cycles. Via MiXCR, TCRdb re-called the 5' RACE reads, giving one row per CDR3 protein. The sample yields 700,000 to 950,000 distinct CDR3 sequences, 58% seen once. Whole-study results and caveats: Estimates drawn from one million T cells were deemed to understate diversity. TCR beta diversity correlated strongly with naive T cell percentage.

The TCR originated in a man aged 25-40 years in good health. This chain connects TRBV29-1 to TRBJ1-1; D is ambiguous. Material: blood. Here the CDR3 reads CSVVGFTEAFF. The DNA of the CDR3 is TGCAGCGTTGTAGGCTTCACTGAAGCTTTCTTT.